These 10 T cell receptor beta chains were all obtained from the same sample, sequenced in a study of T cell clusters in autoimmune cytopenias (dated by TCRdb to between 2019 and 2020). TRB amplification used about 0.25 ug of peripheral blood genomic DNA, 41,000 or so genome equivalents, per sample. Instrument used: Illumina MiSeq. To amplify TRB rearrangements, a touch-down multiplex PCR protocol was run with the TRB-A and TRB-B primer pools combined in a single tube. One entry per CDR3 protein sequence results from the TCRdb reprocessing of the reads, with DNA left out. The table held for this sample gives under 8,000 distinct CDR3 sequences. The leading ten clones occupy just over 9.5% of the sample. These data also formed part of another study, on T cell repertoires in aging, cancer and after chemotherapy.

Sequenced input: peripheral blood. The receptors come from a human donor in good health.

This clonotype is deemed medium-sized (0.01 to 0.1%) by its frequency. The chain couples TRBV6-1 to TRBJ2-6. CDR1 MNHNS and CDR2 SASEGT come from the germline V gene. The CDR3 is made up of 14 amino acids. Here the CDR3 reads CASSDNSGANVLTF.

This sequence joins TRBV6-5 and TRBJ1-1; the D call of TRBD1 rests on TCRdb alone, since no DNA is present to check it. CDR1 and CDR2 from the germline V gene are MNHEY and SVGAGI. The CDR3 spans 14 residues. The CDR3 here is CASSYSGGNTEAFF.

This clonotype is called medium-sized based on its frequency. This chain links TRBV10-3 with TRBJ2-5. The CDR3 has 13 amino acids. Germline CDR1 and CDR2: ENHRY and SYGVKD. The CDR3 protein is CAISDLSQETQYF.

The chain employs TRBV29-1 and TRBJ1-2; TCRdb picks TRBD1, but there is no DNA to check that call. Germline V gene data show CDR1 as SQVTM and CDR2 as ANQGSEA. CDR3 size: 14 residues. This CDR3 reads CSVETPYRAQGYTF. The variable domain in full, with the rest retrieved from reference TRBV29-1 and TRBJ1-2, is SAVISQKPSRDICQRGTSLTIQCQVDSQVTMMFWYRQQPGQSLTLIATANQGSEATYESGFVIDKFPISRPNLTFSTLTVSNMSPEDSSIYLCSVETPYRAQGYTFGSGTRLTVV.

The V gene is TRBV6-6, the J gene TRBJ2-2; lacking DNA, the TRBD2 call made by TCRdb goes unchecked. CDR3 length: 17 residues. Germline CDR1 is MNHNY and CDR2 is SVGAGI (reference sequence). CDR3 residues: CASSYNTWLAGGGELFF.

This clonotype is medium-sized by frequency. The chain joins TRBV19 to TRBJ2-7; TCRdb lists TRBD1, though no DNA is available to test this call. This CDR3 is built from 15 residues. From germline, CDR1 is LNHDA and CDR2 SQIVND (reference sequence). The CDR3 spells CASSIAGTSGYEQYF. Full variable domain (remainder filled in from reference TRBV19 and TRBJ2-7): DGGITQSPKYLFRKEGQNVTLSCEQNLNHDAMYWYRQDPGQGLRLIYYSQIVNDFQKGDIAEGYSVSREKKESFPLTVTSAQKNPTAFYLCASSIAGTSGYEQYFGPGTRLTVT.

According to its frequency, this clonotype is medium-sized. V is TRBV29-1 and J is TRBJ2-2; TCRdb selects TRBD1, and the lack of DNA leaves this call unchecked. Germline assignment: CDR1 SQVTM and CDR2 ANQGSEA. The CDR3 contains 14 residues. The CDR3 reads CSVEKGSHTGELFF.

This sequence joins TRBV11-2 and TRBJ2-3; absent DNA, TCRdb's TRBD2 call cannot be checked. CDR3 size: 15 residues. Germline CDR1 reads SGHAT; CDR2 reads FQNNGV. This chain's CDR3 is CASSLRAASTDTQYF.

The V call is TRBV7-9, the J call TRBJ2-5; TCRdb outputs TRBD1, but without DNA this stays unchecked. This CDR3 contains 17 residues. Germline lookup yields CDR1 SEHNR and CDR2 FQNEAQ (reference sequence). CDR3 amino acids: CASSFLRSGGYEETQYF. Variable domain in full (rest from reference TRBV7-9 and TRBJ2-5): DTGVSQNPRHKITKRGQNVTFRCDPISEHNRLYWYRQTLGQGPEFLTYFQNEAQLEKSRLLSDRFSAERPKGSFSTLEIQRTEQGDSAMYLCASSFLRSGGYEETQYFGPGTRLLVL.

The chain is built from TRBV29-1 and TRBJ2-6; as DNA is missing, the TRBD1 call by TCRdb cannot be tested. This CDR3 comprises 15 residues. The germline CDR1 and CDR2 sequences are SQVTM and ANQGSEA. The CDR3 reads CSVGDRVSGANVLTF. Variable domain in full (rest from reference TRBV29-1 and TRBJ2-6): SAVISQKPSRDICQRGTSLTIQCQVDSQVTMMFWYRQQPGQSLTLIATANQGSEATYESGFVIDKFPISRPNLTFSTLTVSNMSPEDSSIYLCSVGDRVSGANVLTFGAGSRLTVL.